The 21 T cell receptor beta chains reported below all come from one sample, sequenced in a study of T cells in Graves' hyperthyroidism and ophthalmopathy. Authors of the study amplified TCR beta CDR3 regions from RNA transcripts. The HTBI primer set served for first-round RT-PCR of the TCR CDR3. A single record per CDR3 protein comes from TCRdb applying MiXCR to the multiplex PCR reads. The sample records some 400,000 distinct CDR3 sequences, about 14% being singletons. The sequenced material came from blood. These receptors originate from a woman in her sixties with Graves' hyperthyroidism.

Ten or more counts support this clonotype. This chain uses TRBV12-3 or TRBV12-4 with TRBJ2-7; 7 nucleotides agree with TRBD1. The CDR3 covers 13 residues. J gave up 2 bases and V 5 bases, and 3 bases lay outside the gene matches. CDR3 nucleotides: TGTGCCAGCAGTGGACAGGTTCCCTACGAGCAGTACTTC. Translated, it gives CASSGQVPYEQYF.

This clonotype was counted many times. CDR3 in DNA: TGTGCCAGCAGCCCCCTCGGGACTAGCGGACAGAATGAGCAGTTCTTC. Encoded protein: CASSPLGTSGQNEQFF. The rearrangement links TRBV11-3 to TRBJ2-1, with 11 bases aligning to TRBD2. Unmatched junction bases numbered 10, after V lost 5 bases and J lost 7 bases. The V gene's germline CDR1 is SGHNT and CDR2 YENEEA. This CDR3 has 16 residues.

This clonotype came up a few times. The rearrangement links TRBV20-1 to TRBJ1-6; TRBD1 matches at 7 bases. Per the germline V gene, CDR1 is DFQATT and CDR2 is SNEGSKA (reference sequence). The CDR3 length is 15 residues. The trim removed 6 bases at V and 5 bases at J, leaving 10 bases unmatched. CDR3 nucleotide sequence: TGCAGTGCGATTAAGAACGACAGGGATAATTCACCCCTCCACTTT. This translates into CSAIKNDRDNSPLHF.

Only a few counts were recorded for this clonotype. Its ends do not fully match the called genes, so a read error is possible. CDR3 nucleotide sequence: TGTGCCTGGAGCGTAGGACAGGGTGAGGGGGAGACCCGGTACTTC. Translation: CAWSVGQGEGETRYF. The gene calls are TRBV30 and TRBJ2-5; 8 bases are a match to TRBD1. This CDR3 is built from 15 residues. Germline assignment: CDR1 GTSNPN and CDR2 SVGIG (reference sequence).

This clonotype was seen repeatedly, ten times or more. The CDR3 coding sequence is TGCGCCAGCAGTGAGCACCATCCAGGGGGCGAGGAGAACACTGAAGCTTTCTTT. Translated: CASSEHHPGGEENTEAFF. The chain uses TRBV10-1 and TRBJ1-1; TRBD1 matches at 8 bases. Trimming at V came to 2 bases and at J to 1 base, leaving 12 bases not matched to a gene. The germline V gene encodes CDR1 WNHNN and CDR2 SYGVQD (reference sequence). The CDR3 is 18 residues long.

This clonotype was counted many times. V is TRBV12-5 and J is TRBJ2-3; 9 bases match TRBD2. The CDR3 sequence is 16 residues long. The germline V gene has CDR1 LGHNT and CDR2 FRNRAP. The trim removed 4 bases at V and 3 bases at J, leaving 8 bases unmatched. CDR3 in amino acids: CASGSGAGGHTDTQYF. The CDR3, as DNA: TGTGCTAGTGGTTCGGGAGCGGGAGGACATACAGATACGCAGTATTTT.

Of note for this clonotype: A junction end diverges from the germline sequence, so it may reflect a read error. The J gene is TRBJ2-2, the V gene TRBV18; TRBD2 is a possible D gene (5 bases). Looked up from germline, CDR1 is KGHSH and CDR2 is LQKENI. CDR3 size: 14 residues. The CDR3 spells CASSPTQNTGKLFF. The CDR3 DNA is TGTGCCAGCTCACCAACGCAGAACACCGGGAAGCTGTTTTTT. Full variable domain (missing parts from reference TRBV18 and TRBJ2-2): NAGVMQNPRHLVRRRGQEARLRCSPMKGHSHVYWYRQLPEEGLKFMVYLQKENIIDESGMPKERFSAEFPKEGPSILRIQQVVRGDSAAYFCASSPTQNTGKLFFGEGSRLTVL.

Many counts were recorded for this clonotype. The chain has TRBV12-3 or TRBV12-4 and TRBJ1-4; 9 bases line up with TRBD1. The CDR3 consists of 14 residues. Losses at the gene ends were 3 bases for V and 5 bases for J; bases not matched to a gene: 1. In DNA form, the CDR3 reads TGTGCCAGCAGTTTGGGGACAGGGAATGAAAAACTGTTTTTT. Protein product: CASSLGTGNEKLFF.

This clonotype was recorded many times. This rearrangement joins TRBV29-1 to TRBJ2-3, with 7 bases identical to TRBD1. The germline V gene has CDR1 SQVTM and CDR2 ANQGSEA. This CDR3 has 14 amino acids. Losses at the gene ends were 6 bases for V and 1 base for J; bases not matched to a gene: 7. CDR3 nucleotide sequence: TGCAGCGTCCTACCGGGACAGCGCACAGATACGCAGTATTTT. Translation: CSVLPGQRTDTQYF.

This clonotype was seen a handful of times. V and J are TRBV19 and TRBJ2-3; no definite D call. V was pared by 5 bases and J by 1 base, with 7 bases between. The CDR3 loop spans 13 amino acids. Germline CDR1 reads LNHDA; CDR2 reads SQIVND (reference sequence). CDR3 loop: CASSGLGTDTQYF. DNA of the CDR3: TGTGCCAGTAGTGGGTTGGGCACAGATACGCAGTATTTT.

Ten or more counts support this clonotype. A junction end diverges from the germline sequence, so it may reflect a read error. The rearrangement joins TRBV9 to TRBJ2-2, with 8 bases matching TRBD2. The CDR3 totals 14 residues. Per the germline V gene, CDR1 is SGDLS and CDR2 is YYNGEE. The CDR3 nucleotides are TGTGCCAGCAGCGCCAGACTAGCGACCGAGGAGCTGTTTTTT. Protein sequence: CASSARLATEELFF.

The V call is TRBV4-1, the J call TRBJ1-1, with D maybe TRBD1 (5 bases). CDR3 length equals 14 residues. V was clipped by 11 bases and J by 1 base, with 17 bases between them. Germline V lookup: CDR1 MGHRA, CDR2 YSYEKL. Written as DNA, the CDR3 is TGCGCCTCCGGGGGACGGGCTGGGAACACTGAAGCTTTCTTT. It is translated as CASGGRAGNTEAFF.

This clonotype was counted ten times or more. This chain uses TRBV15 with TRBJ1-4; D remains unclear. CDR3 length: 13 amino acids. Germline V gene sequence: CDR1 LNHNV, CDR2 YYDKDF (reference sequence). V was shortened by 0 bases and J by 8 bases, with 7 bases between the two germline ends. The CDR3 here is CATSRDREEKLFF. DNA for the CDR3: TGTGCCACCAGCAGAGATCGAGAGGAAAAACTGTTTTTT.

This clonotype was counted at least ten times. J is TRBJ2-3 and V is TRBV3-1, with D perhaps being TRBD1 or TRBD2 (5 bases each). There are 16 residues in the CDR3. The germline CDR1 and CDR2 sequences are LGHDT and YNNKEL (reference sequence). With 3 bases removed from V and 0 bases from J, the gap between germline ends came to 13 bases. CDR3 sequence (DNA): TGTGCCAGCAGCCAGGGGGTACTAGTGAGCACAGATACGCAGTATTTT. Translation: CASSQGVLVSTDTQYF.

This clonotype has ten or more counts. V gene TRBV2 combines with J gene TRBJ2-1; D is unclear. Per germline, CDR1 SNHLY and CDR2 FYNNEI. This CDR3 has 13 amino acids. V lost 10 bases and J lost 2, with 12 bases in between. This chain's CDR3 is CATWRETYNEQFF. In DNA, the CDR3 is TGTGCCACGTGGCGCGAGACCTACAATGAGCAGTTCTTC.

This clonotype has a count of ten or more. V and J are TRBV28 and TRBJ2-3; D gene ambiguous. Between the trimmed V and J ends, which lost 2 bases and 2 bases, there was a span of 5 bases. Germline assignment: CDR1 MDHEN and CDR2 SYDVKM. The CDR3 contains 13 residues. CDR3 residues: CASSLKVTDTQYF. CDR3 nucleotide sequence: TGTGCCAGCAGTTTAAAGGTCACAGATACGCAGTATTTT.

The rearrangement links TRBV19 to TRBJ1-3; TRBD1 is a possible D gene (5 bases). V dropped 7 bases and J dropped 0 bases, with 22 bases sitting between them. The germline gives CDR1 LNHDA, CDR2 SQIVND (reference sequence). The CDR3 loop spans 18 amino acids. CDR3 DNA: TGTGCCAGTAAAATAGGGACCCGAGCCCCAAGCTCTGGAAACACCATATATTTT. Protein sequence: CASKIGTRAPSSGNTIYF.

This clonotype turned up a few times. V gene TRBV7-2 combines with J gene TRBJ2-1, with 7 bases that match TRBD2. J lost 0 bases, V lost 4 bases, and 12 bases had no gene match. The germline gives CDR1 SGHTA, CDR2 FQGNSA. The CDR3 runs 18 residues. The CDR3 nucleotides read TGTGCCAGCAGCTCCCACCATTGGGGCGGGAGCTCCTACAATGAGCAGTTCTTC. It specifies CASSSHHWGGSSYNEQFF.

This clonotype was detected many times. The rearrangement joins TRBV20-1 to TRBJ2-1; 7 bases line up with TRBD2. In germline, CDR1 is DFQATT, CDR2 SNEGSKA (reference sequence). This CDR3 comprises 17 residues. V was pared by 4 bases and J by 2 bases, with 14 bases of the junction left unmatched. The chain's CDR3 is CSANSFRFAGAYNEQFF. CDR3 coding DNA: TGCAGTGCTAACTCTTTCCGGTTCGCGGGAGCCTACAATGAGCAGTTCTTC.

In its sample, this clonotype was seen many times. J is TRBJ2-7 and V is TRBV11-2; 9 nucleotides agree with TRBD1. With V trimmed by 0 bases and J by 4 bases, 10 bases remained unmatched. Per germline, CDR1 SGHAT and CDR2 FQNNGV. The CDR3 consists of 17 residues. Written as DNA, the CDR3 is TGTGCCAGCAGCTTAGAGTTGTGGGACAGGGTCCGGTACGAGCAGTACTTC. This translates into CASSLELWDRVRYEQYF.

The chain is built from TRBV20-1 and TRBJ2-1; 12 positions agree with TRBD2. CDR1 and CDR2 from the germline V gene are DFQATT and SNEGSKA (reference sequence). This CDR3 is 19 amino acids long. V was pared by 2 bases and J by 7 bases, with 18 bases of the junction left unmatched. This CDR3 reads CSARPRRLAGGPFMNEQFF. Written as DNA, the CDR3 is TGCAGTGCTAGACCCCGGCGTCTAGCGGGAGGGCCGTTCATGAATGAGCAGTTCTTC.